A selection of T cell receptor beta chains follows, all from one sample in a study of T-cell reconstitution after alpha-beta-depleted transplantation in children. TCRdb passed the PCR reads through MiXCR, listing each CDR3 protein once. The data contain hundreds of thousands of distinct CDR3 sequences, 16% of them seen just once; the ten biggest clones take up approximately 1.1%. The sample in question was PBMCs from the stem cell graft donor, obtained from the stem cell graft. The origin of the receptors is a human donor who donated a stem cell graft to a child with acute myeloid leukemia. Both conserved end residues are part of each CDR3. A D gene is named only where the DNA matches it firmly.

CDR3,V,D,J
CASSFGGYGQPQHF,TRBV7-2,.,TRBJ1-5
CASSRGQGYQETQYF,TRBV5-1,TRBD1,TRBJ2-5
CATSRDLDGTQPQHF,TRBV15,.,TRBJ1-5
CASIQTGGVHNEQFF,TRBV6-2/TRBV6-3,TRBD2,TRBJ2-1
CASTEGKGGYEQYF,TRBV6-1,.,TRBJ2-7
CASSLNPGQGLSPLHF,TRBV7-2,TRBD1,TRBJ1-6
CASSYQAGGSYNEQFF,TRBV7-9,TRBD2,TRBJ2-1
CASSVKGDLDTEAFF,TRBV9,.,TRBJ1-1
CSALLGTRETQYF,TRBV20-1,.,TRBJ2-5
CASTPGRSSGIRSPLHF,TRBV12-3/TRBV12-4,.,TRBJ1-6
CSVESDREIGNEQFF,TRBV29-1,TRBD1,TRBJ2-1
CASSWNGVEQFF,TRBV7-6,.,TRBJ2-1
CASSPIPTQGDQPQHF,TRBV28,TRBD1,TRBJ1-5
CASSQGGTPTQYF,TRBV12-3/TRBV12-4,.,TRBJ2-3
CASSYSIRYSGNTIYF,TRBV6-5,.,TRBJ1-3
CSARDPRQGEGNQPQHF,TRBV20-1,TRBD1,TRBJ1-5
CATEGVYNEQFF,TRBV15,.,TRBJ2-1
CASSVSSGGSPYF,TRBV7-3,TRBD2,TRBJ2-3
CASSDPPATGSSPHEQFF,TRBV25-1,.,TRBJ2-1
CSVEIPDSPSYEQYF,TRBV29-1,.,TRBJ2-7